The 23 T cell receptor beta chains reported below all come from one sample, sequenced in a study of kidney transplant recipient with SARS-CoV-2 infection. One entry per CDR3 protein, called by TCRdb with MiXCR from the reads. Of 200,000 to 300,000 distinct CDR3 sequences listed, more than 25% are singletons. The material sequenced was a blood sample, taken at baseline and on day 111 from a kidney transplant recipient. These receptors came from a male patient in his 30s who had COVID-19 and was a kidney transplant recipient. Some T cells may be the graft donor's.

The chain recombines TRBV19 with TRBJ2-1, with 9 bases that match TRBD2. This CDR3 is 15 amino acids long. After removal of 6 bases from V and 7 bases from J, the junction contained 10 bases not matched to a gene. The germline CDR1 and CDR2 sequences are LNHDA and SQIVND (reference sequence). The CDR3 protein is CASSPPGLALNEQFF. DNA of the CDR3: TGTGCCAGTAGCCCCCCGGGACTAGCTTTGAATGAGCAGTTCTTC.

Details on this clonotype: Likely a read error: the CDR3 ends without its conserved phenylalanine or tryptophan. V and J are TRBV5-1 and TRBJ1-1; D might be TRBD1 (5 bases). The germline CDR1 and CDR2 sequences are SGHRS and YFSETQ. This CDR3 spans 13 amino acids. V gave up 2 bases and J gave up 0 bases, with 5 bases separating them. The CDR3 region is CASSFRVNTEAFS. CDR3 DNA sequence: TGCGCCAGCAGCTTCAGGGTGAACACTGAAGCTTTCTCT.

To note about this clonotype: A far larger clone is one nucleotide away, so this likely arose from a read error. This sequence joins TRBV2 and TRBJ2-4, with TRBD2 as a possible D gene (5 bases). The DNA end lines up better with TRBJ2-7; the J call may be wrong. CDR3 size: 13 residues. Germline CDR1 and CDR2: SNHLY and FYNNEI. The CDR3 loop is CASRIASTYEQYF. The CDR3 nucleotides are TGTGCCAGCAGGATAGCGAGCACCTACGAGCAGTACTTC.

This clonotype was recorded at least ten times. The chain uses TRBV5-1 and TRBJ1-1; D remains unclear. CDR3 length equals 16 residues. Trimming took 2 bases from V and 1 from J, leaving 15 bases between them. Germline values: CDR1 SGHRS, CDR2 YFSETQ. The CDR3 here is CASSLGPRERNTEAFF. The CDR3 bases are TGCGCCAGCAGCTTAGGTCCCCGAGAACGGAACACTGAAGCTTTCTTT.

This clonotype was detected only once. This sequence joins TRBV9 and TRBJ2-5, with D perhaps given as TRBD1 or TRBD2 (6 bases each). Germline assignment: CDR1 SGDLS and CDR2 YYNGEE. V shed 3 bases and J shed 4 bases, with 13 bases lying between them. The CDR3 has 14 residues. Written as DNA, the CDR3 is TGTGCCAGCAGCGCTATCGGGGGCTCAGAGACCCAGTACTTC. This gives the protein CASSAIGGSETQYF.

This clonotype was counted many times. The chain recombines TRBV27 with TRBJ2-7; 7 positions match TRBD1. Germline CDR1 and CDR2: MNHEY and SMNVEV (reference sequence). This CDR3 spans 16 amino acids. V gave up 7 bases and J gave up 3 bases; unmatched junction bases: 15. Written as DNA, the CDR3 is TGTGCCAGCACCCTCTTCAGTGGGACAGCCCGCTACGAGCAGTACTTC. Translation: CASTLFSGTARYEQYF.

This clonotype was detected ten times or more. The rearrangement uses TRBV11-1 and TRBJ1-2; no reliable D call. The length of the CDR3 is 17 residues. Germline assignment: CDR1 SGHAT and CDR2 FQDESV (reference sequence). V gave up 5 bases and J gave up 4 bases, with 23 bases separating them. For the CDR3, the DNA is TGTGCCAGCAGCGCGAGTTTTAAGGCTGGAAAGACCTATGGCTACACCTTC. It yields the protein CASSASFKAGKTYGYTF.

This clonotype appeared many times. The V and J genes are TRBV5-5 and TRBJ2-1; D possibly matches TRBD1 or TRBD2 (5 bases each). With 0 bases removed from V and 13 bases from J, the gap between germline ends came to 17 bases. Looked up from germline, CDR1 is SGHKS and CDR2 is YYEKEE (reference sequence). The length of the CDR3 is 14 residues. As DNA, the CDR3 is TGTGCCAGCAGCTTGGAGGGGAGATCCTCTCCCCAGTTCTTC. It yields the protein CASSLEGRSSPQFF.

In regard to this clonotype: Here the CDR3 omits its conserved ending phenylalanine or tryptophan, so a read error is the likely source. The DNA is omitted, as the CDR3 cannot be located on it reliably, and the CDR3 follows TCRdb's listing. This chain joins TRBV10-1 and TRBJ1-2. CDR1 and CDR2 from the germline V gene are WNHNN and SYGVQD (reference sequence). The CDR3 is 17 residues long, counting both termini. CDR3 sequence: CASSTSVRSRKAYGYTL.

Turning to this clonotype: Compared with germline, one end of the junction differs, possibly owing to a read error. The V call is TRBV19, the J call TRBJ2-1; 7 bases align to TRBD2. Looked up from germline, CDR1 is LNHDA and CDR2 is SQIVND (reference sequence). The CDR3 extends over 12 amino acids. DNA for the CDR3: TGTGCCAGTAGTGGGCGGGACTATGAGCAGTTATTC. Amino acid sequence: CASSGRDYEQLF.

Regarding this clonotype: This could be a read error, since a much larger clone is one nucleotide away. V and J are TRBV6-1 and TRBJ1-2; D not certain. The germline V gene encodes CDR1 MNHNS and CDR2 SASEGT. V was cut by 4 bases and J by 4 bases, with 22 bases left in between. The CDR3 loop spans 17 amino acids. Here the CDR3 reads CASSVSASMRKAYGYTF. DNA of the CDR3: TGTGCCAGCAGTGTCTCCGCCTCTATGCGAAAGGCCTATGGCTACACCTTC.

In its sample, this clonotype was seen many times. The chain has TRBV3-2 and TRBJ1-2. TRBV3-2 is a pseudogene locus. The CDR3 loop spans 11 amino acids. As DNA, the CDR3 is TGTGCCAGCAGCCAAACCCATGGCTACACCTTC. It is translated as CASSQTHGYTF.

The rearrangement joins TRBV30 to TRBJ1-2; D is ambiguous. The germline V gene has CDR1 GTSNPN and CDR2 SVGIG (reference sequence). V lost 8 bases to trimming and J lost 4 bases, with 26 bases between them. The CDR3 is made up of 16 amino acids. The CDR3 DNA is TGTGCCCGGGCAAACTTGCGTTATAGAAAGACCTATGGCTACACCTTC. It codes for CARANLRYRKTYGYTF.

At least ten counts were recorded for this clonotype. V and J are TRBV12-3 or TRBV12-4 and TRBJ2-5, with a weak D call TRBD1 (6 bases). The CDR3 is made up of 14 amino acids. Trimming took off 5 bases at V and 5 bases at J, with 15 bases between the two ends. This CDR3 reads CASSRNRVRETQYF. In DNA, the CDR3 is TGTGCCAGCAGTCGAAACAGGGTACGGGAGACCCAGTACTTC.

To note about this clonotype: This may stem from a read error, because a much larger clone lies one nucleotide away. Since no conserved phenylalanine or tryptophan closes the CDR3, a read error is the likely cause. J is TRBJ1-2 and V is TRBV7-8, with D unclear. V was pared by 5 bases and J by 4 bases, with 23 bases between. Germline V lookup: CDR1 SGHVS, CDR2 FQNEAQ. CDR3 length: 17 amino acids. The CDR3 spells CASSVLVFTRKTYGYTL. The DNA of the CDR3 is TGTGCCAGCAGCGTACTGGTGTTTACCCGAAAGACCTATGGCTACACCCTC.

A note on this clonotype: Given a far larger clone just one base away, this is likely a sequencing read error. The V and J genes are TRBV6-8 and TRBJ2-7; TRBD2 might be the D (6 bases). The CDR3 loop spans 15 amino acids. Per germline, CDR1 MNHGY and CDR2 SAAAGT. The CDR3 nucleotides are TGTGCCAGCAGTCCCGGGACTGGAAGCTCCTTCGAGCAGTACTTC. Its translation: CASSPGTGSSFEQYF.

This clonotype was seen repeatedly, ten times or more. This CDR3 reads CASSPAGGANYGYTF. In nucleotides, the CDR3 is TGTGCCAGCAGCCCCGCGGGAGGAGCTAACTATGGCTACACCTTC. This chain joins TRBV6-5 and TRBJ1-2, with D unclear. The CDR3 is made up of 15 amino acids. Trimming shortened V by 6 bases and J by 0 bases, and 14 bases separated the two germline ends. The germline V gene has CDR1 MNHEY and CDR2 SVGAGI.

This chain links TRBV10-1 with TRBJ2-3; D call uncertain. The V and J ends lost 0 bases and 6 bases respectively, with 4 bases between them. Germline V gene lookup returns CDR1 WNHNN and CDR2 SYGVQD (reference sequence). The CDR3 runs 12 residues. The CDR3 DNA follows: TGCGCCAGCAGTGAGTCGAAGGATACGCAGTATTTT. Its protein is CASSESKDTQYF.

Regarding this clonotype: Being one base from a much bigger clone, this may be a read error. J is TRBJ2-7 and V is TRBV18, with no clear D. There are 15 residues in the CDR3. Germline assignment: CDR1 KGHSH and CDR2 LQKENI. Trimming took 1 base from V and 9 from J, leaving 19 bases between them. The CDR3 DNA sequence: TGTGCCAGCTCACCACTGCCTCTCGGAACCTACTCGCAGTACTTC. This encodes CASSPLPLGTYSQYF.

This chain links TRBV5-1 with TRBJ2-2; D is possibly TRBD2 (5 bases). Germline V gene data show CDR1 as SGHRS and CDR2 as YFSETQ. This CDR3 is 13 amino acids long. V was shortened by 9 bases and J by 3 bases, with 12 bases between the two germline ends. The CDR3 DNA reads as TGCGCCACCTCCCGGGGTTACACCGGGGAGCTGTTTTTT. It is translated as CATSRGYTGELFF.

Points on this clonotype: A clone one base away is much larger, so this may be a read error. CDR3 sequence reads: CTSSSHTDREAFF. DNA of the CDR3: TGTACCAGCAGCTCCCATACCGACAGAGAAGCTTTCTTT. The chain couples TRBV6-2 or TRBV6-3 to TRBJ1-1; D is perhaps TRBD1 (5 bases). The CDR3 is 13 residues long. Germline assignment: CDR1 MNHEY and CDR2 SVGEGT.

This clonotype occurred many times. The V call is TRBV30, the J call TRBJ2-7; D remains unclear. This CDR3 comprises 12 residues. Trimming cost V 3 bases and J 4 bases, with 10 bases left between them. Germline V gene lookup returns CDR1 GTSNPN and CDR2 SVGIG (reference sequence). CDR3 loop: CAWRTVSYEQYF. The CDR3 DNA follows: TGTGCCTGGAGAACCGTCTCTTACGAGCAGTACTTC.

This clonotype showed up many times. The chain is built from TRBV10-2 and TRBJ2-6, with 8 bases identical to TRBD1. CDR1 and CDR2 (germline): WSHSY, SAAADI. The CDR3 has 16 amino acids. V was clipped by 5 bases and J by 0 bases; unmatched bases: 3. The CDR3 is CASSPGGGSGANVLTF. The CDR3 coding sequence is TGCGCCAGCAGTCCAGGGGGCGGCTCTGGGGCCAACGTCCTGACTTTC.